This record concerns one T cell receptor beta chain sequence. What the recovered Cohort 3 donors had was two negative PCRs, clearance, or symptom resolution. This sample was taken from a study of blood T cell repertoires in COVID-19. V was shortened by 5 bases and J by 6 bases, with 8 bases between the two germline ends. Per the germline V gene, CDR1 is LNHDA and CDR2 is SQIVND (reference sequence). The CDR3 is 11 residues long. Libraries were prepared by immunoSEQ multiplex PCR; TCRdb keeps only in-frame clonotypes and omits some of them. The sample lists about 240,000 clones, around 89% occurring once.

The rearrangement joins TRBV19 to TRBJ2-7; D gene unclear. This sequence originates from a woman aged 25 to 39 who had recovered from COVID-19. Sequencing was done on a sample of PBMCs or T cells enriched from blood (not recorded which). In nucleotides, the CDR3 is TGTGCCAGTAGTTTCTCCGGCGAGCAGTACTTC. Protein: CASSFSGEQYF.